This TCR beta chain came from a study of beta chain features in type 1 diabetes (dated by TCRdb to about 2018). Looking at the study overall: Mean age, gender distribution, total cell number and subset yield did not differ between patients and healthy donors. Across all samples, almost 110 million sorted cells were examined, and cell number per subset correlated strongly with RNA yield. The study compared the TCRB repertoires of sorted circulating CD4+ T cell subsets in recently diagnosed type 1 diabetes patients with those in matched healthy donors. Regulatory and stem cell-like memory subsets were isolated from only 8 patients and about eight healthy donors, whereas naive and central memory subsets came from all 28 donors.

The CDR3 goes from the cysteine to the phenylalanine over 13 residues. The CDR3 DNA has 39 bases and is translated from base 1. Trimming leaves V shorter by 4 bases and J shorter by 7 bases, with the junction holding 4 bases beyond the gene matches. Per the germline V gene, MNHNS is the CDR1 and SASEGT is the CDR2. The entire amount of isolated RNA was reverse transcribed using the High Capacity cDNA Reverse Transcription Kit, so the sequenced TCRB transcripts were expressed ones. Naive, central memory and regulatory T cell samples underwent deep immunoSEQ sequencing, averaging around 3.9 million total reads per sample. Sorted cells were lysed in RLT buffer and RNA was extracted with DNase-treated RNeasy Micro or Mini kits, depending on cell number. To prevent cross-contamination, every cell subset was processed on its own, while patient and healthy donor samples were processed together. TCRB sequences were amplified from cDNA with the immunoSEQ multiplex PCR, producing 87-bp fragments spanning the CDR3 region. Sequencing of the amplicons was done on the Illumina HiSeq platform. Processing in the source paper ran as follows. PCR bias was computationally corrected using synthetic template baselines, reads within Hamming distance 2 were collapsed, and singletons that could not be merged were discarded. Reads were aligned against IMGT to assign V, D and J genes, CDR3 length and insertions or deletions at six rearrangement sites. Within each subset, clonotype counts were normalized to sorted cell number, after which true diversity and Gini coefficients were computed with the tcR R package. Repertoire sharing was quantified using the overlap coefficient calculated on TCRB nucleotide sequences. As a proxy for the pre-selection repertoire, out-of-frame TCRB sequences from naive cells were analyzed. TCRdb carries this immuneACCESS record with in-frame sequences only. Its versions omit some clonotypes, under half of them owing to an unresolved V gene in the studies checked, with the rest unexplained. The V and J calls and clone size come from that table; D and trimming were worked out from the DNA. This sample holds a few hundred thousand clones; over 25% were observed only once. The top ten constitute 0.065% of the sample.

Paper-wide results and their limitations: Because small numbers of individuals were included in the HLA sub-analyses, any influence of HLA type on TCRB rearrangement was left unresolved. Naive, central memory and regulatory TCRB repertoires appeared more similar among patients than among healthy donors. PCR might favor shorter templates, but patient and control samples were amplified and corrected together, so any skew would affect both groups equally. Sequencing cDNA rather than genomic DNA could over-represent highly expressing activated cells, although activation and CD3 levels did not differ between groups. Type 1 diabetes patients showed a moderate but significant shortening of TCRB CDR3 length in all four CD4+ subsets. At VDJ recombination sites, patients with type 1 diabetes made fewer insertions and deleted more nucleotides, a pattern implying thymic rearrangement abnormalities.

This clone has just a few counts. The specificity of this receptor is unknown. The record has no base qualities; no much larger clone is one base away. Each donor gave one peripheral blood draw, averaging about 100 mL, which was collected into heparinised tubes. Using a panel that included CD45RO, CCR7, CD25, CD127, CD95 and CD27, naive, central memory, regulatory and stem cell-like memory CD4+ T cells were sorted on a BD FACSAria II. Purity was above 98% for every sorted population. PBMCs were isolated immediately by Lymphoprep density gradient centrifugation and stained directly without culture. So that batch effects would be minimized, each experiment stained and sorted samples in pairs, pairing one healthy donor with one patient.

This receptor chain uses TRBV6-1 and TRBJ2-1, with 7 central nucleotides matching TRBD1. This receptor was taken from a young man in good health. Sample: naive CD4+ T cells from blood. The cell subset or site label corresponds to: true naive CD4+ T cells. The sequenced DNA: TGTGCCAGCAGTGTGAACAGGGGTAATGAGCAGTTCTTC. Protein translation: CASSVNRGNEQFF.